One sample yielded the 13 T cell receptor beta chains listed below, sequenced in a study of T cells in Graves' hyperthyroidism and ophthalmopathy. Template material for amplifying TCR beta CDR3 regions consisted of RNA transcripts. HTBI primers drove first-round RT-PCR of the TCR CDR3. TCRdb processed the multiplex PCR reads anew with MiXCR; each CDR3 protein has one entry. The data show around 600,000 distinct CDR3 sequences, 12% to 15% seen once. The sequenced sample consisted of blood. These receptors originate from a woman aged 18-29 years with Graves' ophthalmopathy.

This clonotype has a count of ten or more. The chain carries TRBV7-3 and TRBJ2-3; D tentatively reads TRBD1 or TRBD2 (6 bases each). This CDR3 comprises 19 residues. Between the trimmed V and J ends, which lost 3 bases and 2 bases, there was a span of 24 bases. From germline, CDR1 is SGHTA and CDR2 FQGTGA. CDR3 DNA sequence: TGTGCCAGCAGCTTCACGGGGGCTTACCTGTGGGGCAACACAGATACGCAGTATTTT. Protein sequence: CASSFTGAYLWGNTDTQYF.

The chain is built from TRBV5-8 and TRBJ1-3; tentatively, D is TRBD1 (6 bases). This CDR3 is built from 17 residues. CDR1 and CDR2 from the germline V gene are SGHTS and YDEGEE. Trimming removed 1 base from V and 2 bases from J, with 16 bases in between. This CDR3 is CASSLFRGSLAGNTIYF. In DNA, the CDR3 is TGTGCCAGCAGCTTGTTTAGGGGGAGTCTTGCTGGAAACACCATATATTTT.

This clonotype was recorded at least ten times. V usage is TRBV12-3 or TRBV12-4 and J usage is TRBJ2-6; the D is unclear. There are 16 residues in the CDR3. The V end lost 6 bases, the J end lost 0 bases, and 12 bases lay between the germline ends. CDR3 protein: CASRRADLSGANVLTF. In DNA form, the CDR3 reads TGTGCCAGCAGACGGGCCGACCTCTCTGGGGCCAACGTCCTGACTTTC.

This clonotype was picked up many times. The genes are TRBV2 and TRBJ2-7, with TRBD2 identical over 9 bases. V lost 6 bases to trimming and J lost 2 bases; unmatched junction nucleotides: 14. This CDR3 contains 17 residues. Germline CDR1 and CDR2: SNHLY and FYNNEI. The chain's CDR3 is CASSYEIIGGRAYEQYF. DNA of the CDR3: TGTGCCAGCAGCTACGAGATTATTGGCGGGAGGGCCTACGAGCAGTACTTC. The complete variable domain, with remaining parts taken from reference TRBV2 and TRBJ2-7, reads EPEVTQTPSHQVTQMGQEVILRCVPISNHLYFYWYRQILGQKVEFLVSFYNNEISEKSEIFDDQFSVERPDGSNFTLKIRSTKLEDSAMYFCASSYEIIGGRAYEQYFGPGTRLTVT.

This chain links TRBV28 with TRBJ2-7; 11 nucleotides align to TRBD2. CDR1 and CDR2 (germline): MDHEN, SYDVKM. The CDR3 length is 16 residues. The ends lost 6 bases at V and 5 bases at J; junction bases unmatched: 12. Written as DNA, the CDR3 is TGTGCCAGCAGACCTCTCACTAGCGGGAGAAACAACGAGCAGTACTTC. Translation: CASRPLTSGRNNEQYF.

This clonotype was recorded a few times. The chain employs TRBV9 and TRBJ2-1; possibly TRBD1 or TRBD2 for D (5 bases each). The CDR3 is 19 amino acids. Deletions cut 0 bases from V and 7 bases from J, with 26 bases between. Germline-derived CDR1 and CDR2 are SGDLS and YYNGEE. The CDR3 loop reads CASSVGLDSINWGFNEQFF. In nucleotides, the CDR3 is TGTGCCAGCAGCGTAGGGCTGGACTCGATAAACTGGGGCTTTAATGAGCAGTTCTTC.

This clonotype was recorded at least ten times. The chain links TRBV15 to TRBJ2-1; 8 nucleotides line up with TRBD2. J gave up 5 bases and V 5 bases, and 11 bases lay outside the gene matches. Looked up from germline, CDR1 is LNHNV and CDR2 is YYDKDF (reference sequence). This CDR3 spans 16 amino acids. As DNA, the CDR3 is TGTGCCACCAGCGCTAGGGGGTCGGGAGGGCACAATGAGCAGTTCTTC. Encoded protein: CATSARGSGGHNEQFF.

In its sample, this clonotype was seen many times. The genes are TRBV5-5 and TRBJ2-7, with a weak D call TRBD1 (5 bases). The CDR3 length is 13 residues. Germline CDR1 and CDR2: SGHKS and YYEKEE (reference sequence). Trimming removed 0 bases at V and 7 bases at J, with 11 bases between. The CDR3 nucleotides read TGTGCCAGCAGCTTGGCAGGGATCATGGAGCAGTACTTC. Its translation: CASSLAGIMEQYF.

This clonotype was counted many times. The chain couples TRBV5-1 to TRBJ2-1; D may be TRBD2 (6 bases). The CDR3 runs 15 residues. Germline V gene lookup returns CDR1 SGHRS and CDR2 YFSETQ. V was shortened by 2 bases and J by 4 bases, with 13 bases between the two germline ends. CDR3 sequence: CASSFTSTEYNEQFF. DNA for the CDR3: TGCGCCAGCAGCTTCACTAGCACAGAGTACAATGAGCAGTTCTTC.

In its sample, this clonotype was seen many times. The chain joins TRBV28 to TRBJ2-7; 9 nucleotides line up with TRBD1. This CDR3 comprises 14 residues. Per germline, CDR1 MDHEN and CDR2 SYDVKM. The ends lost 5 bases at V and 7 bases at J; junction bases unmatched: 9. CDR3 amino acids: CASSRRDRVEEQYF. CDR3 nucleotide sequence: TGTGCCAGCAGTCGTCGGGACAGGGTCGAAGAGCAGTACTTC.

The chain carries TRBV3-2 and TRBJ2-3; the D call in the table, TRBD2, was not verified against the DNA. TRBV3-2 is recorded as a pseudogene. This CDR3 region has 17 residues. In DNA, the CDR3 is TGTGCCAGCAGCTTCGAGGCTAGCGGGAGCGCCGCAGATACGCAGTATTTT. Its translation: CASSFEASGSAADTQYF.

This clonotype has ten or more counts. The chain is built from TRBV27 and TRBJ2-7; D unresolved. Between the trimmed V and J ends, which lost 3 bases and 3 bases, there was a span of 9 bases. The CDR3 is 13 amino acids. Germline-derived CDR1 and CDR2 are MNHEY and SMNVEV (reference sequence). The CDR3 reads CASSFRKSYEQYF. DNA of the CDR3: TGTGCCAGCAGTTTCCGTAAGAGCTACGAGCAGTACTTC.

This clonotype was seen many times. J is TRBJ2-3 and V is TRBV6-5; 11 bases line up with TRBD1. Germline V gene lookup returns CDR1 MNHEY and CDR2 SVGAGI. V gave up 2 bases and J gave up 4 bases; unmatched junction bases: 5. The CDR3 loop spans 16 amino acids. Here the CDR3 reads CASSYRGQGVSDTQYF. CDR3 sequence (DNA): TGTGCCAGCAGTTACAGGGGACAGGGGGTATCAGATACGCAGTATTTT.